A selection of T cell receptor beta chains follows, all from one sample in a study of T cell responses to AZD1222 COVID-19 vaccine. Some clones are missing from TCRdb's copy, which holds only in-frame ones; the method was immunoSEQ multiplex PCR. The table records approximately 120,000 clones, 75% to 90% of them present only once. Source: peripheral blood, taken on day 0 of AZD1222 vaccination. The receptor source for this set is an adult in good health. Both conserved end residues are part of each CDR3. Fields, in order: CDR3 protein, J gene, V gene.

CDR3: CAWSDGYRGRSPLHF
J: TRBJ1-6
V: TRBV30

CDR3: CASRTRRGNTEAFF
J: TRBJ1-1
V: TRBV28

CDR3: CASSAGTSGSVDEQFF
J: TRBJ2-1
V: TRBV5-8

CDR3: CASSRQGGSYEQYF
J: TRBJ2-7
V: TRBV11-2

CDR3: CASSSLSGQGKPEQYF
J: TRBJ2-7
V: TRBV5-4

CDR3: CASSRSDQNTGELFF
J: TRBJ2-2
V: TRBV5-4

CDR3: CASAQPGQRETQYF
J: TRBJ2-5
V: TRBV18

CDR3: CASSPGQGKVNTEAFF
J: TRBJ1-1
V: TRBV18

CDR3: CSVAQSSYEQYF
J: TRBJ2-7
V: TRBV29-1

CDR3: CASSLEGWSGYTF
J: TRBJ1-2
V: TRBV7-9

CDR3: CASSQVTTRNQPQHF
J: TRBJ1-5
V: TRBV4-1

CDR3: CAWSRTDHPWEQYF
J: TRBJ2-7
V: TRBV30

CDR3: CAWGDYGYTF
J: TRBJ1-2
V: TRBV2

CDR3: CASSQSLLPYGYTF
J: TRBJ1-2
V: TRBV23-1

CDR3: CASSPQSGGQNNEQFF
J: TRBJ2-1
V: TRBV18